The 9 T cell receptor beta chains below were found in one sample sequenced in a study of human T cells and chemical hapten exposure. TCRdb processed the RACE reads anew with MiXCR; each CDR3 protein has one entry. The sample consists of roughly 150,000 distinct CDR3 sequences, 12% of them appearing once. As to time point: patch test 2, 6 weeks after DPC sensitization. Treatment meaning: therapeutic diphenylcyclopropenone sensitization with weekly scalp DPC. Sequencing used whole blood, obtained in connection with sensitization to the hapten diphenylcyclopropenone (DPC). The origin of the receptors is a woman between 50 and 59 years old with alopecia areata. Some clones in this sample may be carry-over from other donors' samples.

This clonotype was seen repeatedly, ten times or more. The V and J genes are TRBV18 and TRBJ1-1; 7 bases align to TRBD1. V lost 3 bases to trimming and J lost 4 bases; unmatched junction nucleotides: 11. The CDR3 has 16 amino acids. The V gene's germline CDR1 is KGHSH and CDR2 LQKENI. CDR3 sequence: CASSPLLTGAGTEAFF. CDR3 nucleotides: TGTGCCAGCTCACCCCTATTAACAGGGGCGGGCACTGAAGCTTTCTTT.

This clonotype has at least ten counts. The V call is TRBV7-2, the J call TRBJ1-2; 9 nucleotides match TRBD1. V shed 6 bases and J 0 bases; nucleotides not matched to a gene: 5. This CDR3 has 15 residues. Per the germline V gene, CDR1 is SGHTA and CDR2 is FQGNSA. The CDR3 DNA is TGTGCCAGCAGTTTACAGGGGGCGACTAACTATGGCTACACCTTC. It yields the protein CASSLQGATNYGYTF.

Many counts were recorded for this clonotype. The chain carries TRBV19 and TRBJ2-2; 9 bases align to TRBD1. Trimming cost V 0 bases and J 6 bases; bases outside gene matches: 2. Looked up from germline, CDR1 is LNHDA and CDR2 is SQIVND (reference sequence). The CDR3 runs to 15 residues. The CDR3 region is CASSIDRTGAGELFF. In DNA, the CDR3 is TGTGCCAGTAGTATAGACCGGACAGGGGCCGGGGAGCTGTTTTTT.

This clonotype has only a few counts. The chain joins TRBV24-1 to TRBJ2-1; no reliable D call. Trimming left V 0 bases short and J 0 bases short, with 5 bases between. This CDR3 is 15 amino acids long. Per the germline V gene, CDR1 is KGHDR and CDR2 is SFDVKD. The CDR3 region is CATSDLAASYNEQFF. The CDR3 DNA is TGTGCCACCAGTGATTTGGCTGCCTCCTACAATGAGCAGTTCTTC.

The table lists this clonotype with a few counts. The rearrangement joins TRBV5-1 to TRBJ1-1; D remains ambiguous. V was shortened by 0 bases and J by 4 bases, with 10 bases between the two germline ends. The length of the CDR3 is 14 residues. Per germline, CDR1 SGHRS and CDR2 YFSETQ. CDR3 in DNA: TGCGCCAGCAGCTTGGAGAACGGAGCCACTGAAGCTTTCTTT. It specifies CASSLENGATEAFF.

This clonotype was seen ten or more times. The rearrangement uses TRBV6-2 or TRBV6-3 and TRBJ2-3; 9 bases map to TRBD2. This CDR3 has 17 residues. Losses at the gene ends were 6 bases for V and 2 bases for J; bases not matched to a gene: 12. Germline assignment: CDR1 MNHEY and CDR2 SVGEGT. DNA of the CDR3: TGTGCCAGCAGAACGGGACTAGCCCCTGACCTCACAGATACGCAGTATTTT. Translated, it gives CASRTGLAPDLTDTQYF.

The chain has TRBV6-5 and TRBJ1-6; 8 positions agree with TRBD1. The germline V gene has CDR1 MNHEY and CDR2 SVGAGI. The CDR3 has 15 amino acids. V was clipped by 6 bases and J by 8 bases; unmatched bases: 9. The CDR3 sequence is CASSDTTGVDSPLHF. The CDR3 nucleotides are TGTGCCAGCAGCGATACGACAGGGGTAGATTCACCCCTCCACTTT.

This chain connects TRBV27 to TRBJ1-2, with a weak D call TRBD1 (5 bases). The CDR3 loop spans 14 amino acids. V lost 6 bases, J lost 4 bases, and 15 bases lay in between. CDR1 and CDR2 from the germline V gene are MNHEY and SMNVEV (reference sequence). The CDR3, as DNA: TGTGCCAGCAGAACAGGCTCCGGCCCCTATGGCTACACCTTC. As protein: CASRTGSGPYGYTF.

In its sample, this clonotype was seen many times. The chain couples TRBV10-3 to TRBJ2-7, with D unresolved. V was cut by 3 bases and J by 5 bases, with 5 bases left in between. Germline V gene lookup returns CDR1 ENHRY and CDR2 SYGVKD. The CDR3 has 11 residues. The CDR3 reads CAISDSNEQYF. The CDR3 DNA reads TGTGCCATCAGTGATTCCAACGAGCAGTACTTC.